The sequence of this T cell receptor beta chain was determined in a study of cytomegalovirus exposure and HLA in healthy donors. At the level of the study: Drawn from HLA-typed donors, tens of millions of unique TCRs were held in an early data release.

It was with 60 Vbeta and 13 Jbeta primers that the PCR ran. Method: immunoSEQ multiplex PCR; TCRdb's copy keeps in-frame clones and lacks some. Among more than 95,000 clones listed, about 9.5% were seen once. The germline CDR1 and CDR2 sequences are SGHRS and YFSETQ. The V end lost 3 bases, the J end lost 2 bases, and 14 bases lay between the germline ends. This CDR3 has 15 amino acids. Specimen: PBMCs. The chain employs TRBV5-1 and TRBJ2-5, with D uncertain. The TCR originated in a man in his forties or fifties in good health and CMV-seropositive. Here the CDR3 reads CASSWNKAPQETQYF. CDR3 sequence (DNA): TGCGCCAGCAGCTGGAACAAAGCGCCTCAAGAGACCCAGTACTTC. The full variable domain, in which reference TRBV5-1 and TRBJ2-5 provide the parts outside the CDR3, is KAGVTQTPRYLIKTRGQQVTLSCSPISGHRSVSWYQQTPGQGLQFLFEYFSETQRNKGNFPGRFSGRQFSNSRSEMNVSTLELGDSALYLCASSWNKAPQETQYFGPGTRLLVL.